A single sample is the source of the 2 T cell receptor beta chains below, sequenced in a study of T-cell reconstitution after alpha-beta-depleted transplantation in children. The library targeted TCRbeta and was prepared with unique molecular identifiers. One entry per CDR3 protein, called by TCRdb with MiXCR from the PCR reads. Of about 980,000 distinct CDR3 sequences in the sample, about 29% were seen once. The sequencing here drew on PBMCs, mostly from graft donor cells, taken 360 days after TCRalphabeta/CD19-depleted stem cell transplant. All receptors come from a boy under two years old who had a stem cell transplant for SCID, so the T cells may come from the graft donor.

The chain carries TRBV5-6 and TRBJ2-3, with D unresolved. V shed 2 bases and J shed 2 bases, with 9 bases lying between them. The length of the CDR3 is 14 residues. CDR1 is SGHDT, CDR2 YYEEEE, per germline. CDR3 nucleotide sequence: TGTGCCAGCAGCTTCCACGGCTACACAGATACGCAGTATTTT. Its protein is CASSFHGYTDTQYF.

The J gene is TRBJ2-7, the V gene TRBV10-3, with 12 bases lining up with TRBD1. V dropped 10 bases and J dropped 4; count of bases not matched to a gene: 11. This CDR3 region has 15 residues. Germline V gene sequence: CDR1 ENHRY, CDR2 SYGVKD. This CDR3 reads CASKPGQGAFYEQYF. The CDR3 coding sequence is TGTGCCAGTAAGCCGGGACAGGGGGCTTTTTACGAGCAGTACTTC.